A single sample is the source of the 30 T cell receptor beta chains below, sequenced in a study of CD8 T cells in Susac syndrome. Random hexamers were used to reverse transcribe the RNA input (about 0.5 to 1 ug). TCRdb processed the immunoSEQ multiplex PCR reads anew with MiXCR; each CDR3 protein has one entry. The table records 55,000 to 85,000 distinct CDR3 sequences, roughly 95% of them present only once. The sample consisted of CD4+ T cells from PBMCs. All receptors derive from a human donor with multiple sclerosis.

The CDR3 reads CSARDPKSSSYNEQFF. The CDR3 region has the DNA TGCAGTGCTAGAGATCCGAAATCCAGCTCCTACAATGAGCAGTTCTTC. The chain has TRBV20-1 and TRBJ2-1, with D uncertain. Germline V CDR1 and CDR2: DFQATT, SNEGSKA (reference sequence). V lost 0 bases to trimming and J lost 0 bases, with 12 bases between them. The CDR3 runs 16 residues.

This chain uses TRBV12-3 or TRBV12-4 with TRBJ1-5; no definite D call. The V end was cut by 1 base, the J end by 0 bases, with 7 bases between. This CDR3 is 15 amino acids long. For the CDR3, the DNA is TGTGCCAGCAGTTTAGGGGGATATAGCAATCAGCCCCAGCATTTT. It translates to CASSLGGYSNQPQHF.

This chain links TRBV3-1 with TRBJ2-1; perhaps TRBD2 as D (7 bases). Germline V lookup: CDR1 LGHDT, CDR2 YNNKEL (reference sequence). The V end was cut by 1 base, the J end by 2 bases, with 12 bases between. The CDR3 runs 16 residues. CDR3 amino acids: CASSQVGEGAYNEQFF. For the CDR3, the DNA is TGTGCCAGCAGCCAAGTCGGGGAGGGGGCCTACAATGAGCAGTTCTTC.

The CDR3 region has the DNA TGTGCCAGCAGCAAAGGACTAGCGGGGGGGCTTAGCGAGCAGTTCTTC. It is translated as CASSKGLAGGLSEQFF. The V and J genes are TRBV3-1 and TRBJ2-1, with 15 bases matching TRBD2. The CDR3 loop spans 16 amino acids. CDR1 and CDR2 (germline): LGHDT, YNNKEL (reference sequence). Germline trimming cut 5 bases from V and 10 bases from J; bases unmatched to any gene: 9.

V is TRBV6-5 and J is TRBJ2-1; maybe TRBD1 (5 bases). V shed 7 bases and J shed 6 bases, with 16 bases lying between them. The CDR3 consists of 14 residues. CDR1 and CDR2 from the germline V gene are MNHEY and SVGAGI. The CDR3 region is CASTPGRVGNEQFF. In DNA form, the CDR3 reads TGTGCCAGCACCCCGGGCAGGGTGGGCAATGAGCAGTTCTTC.

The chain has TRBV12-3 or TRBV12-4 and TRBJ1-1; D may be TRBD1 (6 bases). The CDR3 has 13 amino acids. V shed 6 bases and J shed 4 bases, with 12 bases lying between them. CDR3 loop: CASSLQGSTEAFF. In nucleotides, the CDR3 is TGTGCCAGCAGCTTACAGGGTAGCACTGAAGCTTTCTTT.

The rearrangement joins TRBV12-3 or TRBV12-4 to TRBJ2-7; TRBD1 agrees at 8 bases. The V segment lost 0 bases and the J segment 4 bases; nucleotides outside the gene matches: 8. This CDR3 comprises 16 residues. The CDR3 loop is CASSLARGQGEYEQYF. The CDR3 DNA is TGTGCCAGCAGTTTAGCGCGTGGACAGGGAGAGTACGAGCAGTACTTC.

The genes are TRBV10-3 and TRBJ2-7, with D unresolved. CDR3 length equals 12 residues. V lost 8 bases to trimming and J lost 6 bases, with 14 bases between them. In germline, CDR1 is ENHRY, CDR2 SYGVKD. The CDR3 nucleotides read TGTGCCATCGATTCAACGGCCGGCGAGCAGTACTTC. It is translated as CAIDSTAGEQYF.

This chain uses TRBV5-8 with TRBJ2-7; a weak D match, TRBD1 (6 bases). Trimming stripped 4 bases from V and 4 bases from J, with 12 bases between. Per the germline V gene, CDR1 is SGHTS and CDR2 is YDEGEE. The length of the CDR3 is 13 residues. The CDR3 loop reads CASSPTGMYEQYF. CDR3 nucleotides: TGTGCCAGCAGCCCAACAGGGATGTACGAGCAGTACTTC.

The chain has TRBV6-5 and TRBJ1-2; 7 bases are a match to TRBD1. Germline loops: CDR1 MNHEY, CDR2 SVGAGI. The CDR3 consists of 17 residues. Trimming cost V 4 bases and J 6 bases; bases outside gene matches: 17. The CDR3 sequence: CASSSTGLRRLKDGYTF. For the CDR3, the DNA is TGTGCCAGCAGTTCGACAGGGTTACGGCGATTAAAGGATGGCTACACCTTC.

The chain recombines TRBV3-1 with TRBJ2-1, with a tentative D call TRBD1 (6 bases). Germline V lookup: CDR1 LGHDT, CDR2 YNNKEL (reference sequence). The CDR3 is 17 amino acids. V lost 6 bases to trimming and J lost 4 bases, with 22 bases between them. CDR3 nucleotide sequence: TGTGCCAGCAGTCGCTCCGCGACTCGGACAGCTTACAATGAGCAGTTCTTC. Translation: CASSRSATRTAYNEQFF.

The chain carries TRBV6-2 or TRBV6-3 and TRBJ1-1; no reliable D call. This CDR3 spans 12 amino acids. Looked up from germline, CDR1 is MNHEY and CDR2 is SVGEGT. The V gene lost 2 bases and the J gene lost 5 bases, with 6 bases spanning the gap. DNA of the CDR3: TGTGCCAGCAGTTACGTGCGGACTGAAGCTTTCTTT. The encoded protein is CASSYVRTEAFF.

Written as DNA, the CDR3 is TGTGCCAGCAGTTCAGGAGATGCAACTAATGAAAAACTGTTTTTT. It yields the protein CASSSGDATNEKLFF. J is TRBJ1-4 and V is TRBV6-5; D is ambiguous. V was cut by 4 bases and J by 0 bases, with 9 bases left in between. This CDR3 spans 15 amino acids. Per germline, CDR1 MNHEY and CDR2 SVGAGI.

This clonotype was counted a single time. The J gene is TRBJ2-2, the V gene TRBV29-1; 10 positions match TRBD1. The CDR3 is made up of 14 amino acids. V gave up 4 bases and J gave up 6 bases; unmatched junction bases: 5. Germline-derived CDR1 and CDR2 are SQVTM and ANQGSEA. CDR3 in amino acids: CSVVRTGGSGELFF. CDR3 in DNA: TGCAGCGTTGTACGGACAGGGGGGTCCGGGGAGCTGTTTTTT.

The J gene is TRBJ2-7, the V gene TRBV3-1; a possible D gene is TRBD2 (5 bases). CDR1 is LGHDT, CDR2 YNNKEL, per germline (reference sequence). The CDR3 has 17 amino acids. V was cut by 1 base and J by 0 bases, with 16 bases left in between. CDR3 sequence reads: CASSQGGPGWSSYEQYF. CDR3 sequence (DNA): TGTGCCAGCAGCCAAGGCGGGCCGGGATGGAGCTCCTACGAGCAGTACTTC.

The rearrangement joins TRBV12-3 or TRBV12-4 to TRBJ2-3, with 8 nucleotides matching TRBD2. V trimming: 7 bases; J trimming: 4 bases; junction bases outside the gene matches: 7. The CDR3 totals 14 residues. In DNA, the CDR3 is TGTGCCAGCACGCAGAGCGGGGGTCCAGATACGCAGTATTTT. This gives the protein CASTQSGGPDTQYF.

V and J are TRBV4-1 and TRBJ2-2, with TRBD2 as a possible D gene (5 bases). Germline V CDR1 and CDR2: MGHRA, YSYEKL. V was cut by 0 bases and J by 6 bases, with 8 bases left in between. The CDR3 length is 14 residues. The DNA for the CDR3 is TGCGCCAGCAGCCAAGATTGGCGGGCCGGGGAGCTGTTTTTT. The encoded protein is CASSQDWRAGELFF.

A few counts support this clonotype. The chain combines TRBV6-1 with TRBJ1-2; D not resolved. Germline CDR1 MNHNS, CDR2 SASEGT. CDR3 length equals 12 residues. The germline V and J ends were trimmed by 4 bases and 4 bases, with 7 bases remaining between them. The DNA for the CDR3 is TGTGCCAGCAGTGGAACCTTCTATGGCTACACCTTC. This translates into CASSGTFYGYTF.

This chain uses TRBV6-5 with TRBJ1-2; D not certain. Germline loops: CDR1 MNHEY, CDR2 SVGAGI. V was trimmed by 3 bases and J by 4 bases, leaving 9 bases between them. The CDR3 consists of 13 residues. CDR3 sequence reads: CASSYPGTYGYTF. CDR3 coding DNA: TGTGCCAGCAGTTATCCCGGCACCTATGGCTACACCTTC.

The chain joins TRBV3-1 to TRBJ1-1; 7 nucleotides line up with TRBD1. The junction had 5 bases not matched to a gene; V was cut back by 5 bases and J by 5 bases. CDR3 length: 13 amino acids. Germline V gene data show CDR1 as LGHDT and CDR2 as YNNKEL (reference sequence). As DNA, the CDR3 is TGTGCCAGCAGCGCTAGACAGGGAACTGAAGCTTTCTTT. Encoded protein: CASSARQGTEAFF. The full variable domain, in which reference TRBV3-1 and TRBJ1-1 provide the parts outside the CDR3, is DTAVSQTPKYLVTQMGNDKSIKCEQNLGHDTMYWYKQDSKKFLKIMFSYNNKELIINETVPNRFSPKSPDKAHLNLHINSLELGDSAVYFCASSARQGTEAFFGQGTRLTVV.

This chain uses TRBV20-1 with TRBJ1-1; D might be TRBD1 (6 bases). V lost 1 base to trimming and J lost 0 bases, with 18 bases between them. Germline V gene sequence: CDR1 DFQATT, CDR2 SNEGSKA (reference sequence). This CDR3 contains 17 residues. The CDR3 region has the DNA TGCAGTGCTAGAGGGGGGGCTGACGGAGGGATGAACACTGAAGCTTTCTTT. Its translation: CSARGGADGGMNTEAFF.

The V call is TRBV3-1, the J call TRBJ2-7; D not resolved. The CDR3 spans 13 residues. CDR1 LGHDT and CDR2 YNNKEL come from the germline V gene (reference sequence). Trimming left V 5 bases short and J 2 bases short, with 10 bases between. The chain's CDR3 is CASSIAQAYEQYF. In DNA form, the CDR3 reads TGTGCCAGCAGCATCGCCCAAGCCTACGAGCAGTACTTC.

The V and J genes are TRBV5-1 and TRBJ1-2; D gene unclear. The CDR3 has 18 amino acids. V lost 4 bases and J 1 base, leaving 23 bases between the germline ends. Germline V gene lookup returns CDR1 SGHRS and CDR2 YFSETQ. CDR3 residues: CASSPGDSPLLRNYGYTF. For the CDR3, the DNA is TGCGCCAGCAGCCCCGGAGACTCACCTCTTCTCCGTAACTATGGCTACACCTTC.

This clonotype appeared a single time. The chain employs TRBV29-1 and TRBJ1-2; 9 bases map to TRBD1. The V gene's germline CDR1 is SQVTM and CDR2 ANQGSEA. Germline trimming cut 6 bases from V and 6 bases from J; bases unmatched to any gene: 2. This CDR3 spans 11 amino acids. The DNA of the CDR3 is TGCAGCGTCACAGGGGGCAATGGCTACACCTTC. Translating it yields CSVTGGNGYTF.

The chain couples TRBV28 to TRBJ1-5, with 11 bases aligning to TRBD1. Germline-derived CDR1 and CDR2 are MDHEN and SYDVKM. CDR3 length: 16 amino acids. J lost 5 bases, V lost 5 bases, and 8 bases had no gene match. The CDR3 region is CASSAAGQGAYQPQHF. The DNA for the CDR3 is TGTGCCAGCAGTGCCGCCGGACAGGGGGCGTATCAGCCCCAGCATTTT. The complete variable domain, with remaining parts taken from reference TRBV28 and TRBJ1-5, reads DVKVTQSSRYLVKRTGEKVFLECVQDMDHENMFWYRQDPGLGLRLIYFSYDVKMKEKGDIPEGYSVSREKKERFSLILESASTNQTSMYLCASSAAGQGAYQPQHFGDGTRLSIL.

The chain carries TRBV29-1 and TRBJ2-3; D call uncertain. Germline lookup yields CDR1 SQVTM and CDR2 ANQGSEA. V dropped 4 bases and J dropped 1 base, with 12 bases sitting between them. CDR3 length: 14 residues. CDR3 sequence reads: CSVVWSAGTDTQYF. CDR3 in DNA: TGCAGCGTTGTTTGGAGCGCCGGCACAGATACGCAGTATTTT.

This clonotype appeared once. This chain's CDR3 is CAWSPNQFDTQYF. CDR3 in DNA: TGTGCCTGGAGTCCTAATCAGTTTGATACGCAGTATTTT. V usage is TRBV30 and J usage is TRBJ2-3; no definite D call. From germline, CDR1 is GTSNPN and CDR2 SVGIG (reference sequence). This CDR3 spans 13 amino acids. The ends were cut back, 2 bases at V and 6 bases at J, with 12 bases in the middle.

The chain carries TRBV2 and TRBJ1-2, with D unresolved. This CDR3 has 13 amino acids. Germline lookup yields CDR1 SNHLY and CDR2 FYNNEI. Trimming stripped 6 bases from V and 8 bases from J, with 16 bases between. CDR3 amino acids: CASRESAESGYTF. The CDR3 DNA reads TGTGCCAGCAGGGAATCTGCGGAGTCCGGCTACACCTTC. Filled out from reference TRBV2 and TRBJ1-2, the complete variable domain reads EPEVTQTPSHQVTQMGQEVILRCVPISNHLYFYWYRQILGQKVEFLVSFYNNEISEKSEIFDDQFSVERPDGSNFTLKIRSTKLEDSAMYFCASRESAESGYTFGSGTRLTVV.

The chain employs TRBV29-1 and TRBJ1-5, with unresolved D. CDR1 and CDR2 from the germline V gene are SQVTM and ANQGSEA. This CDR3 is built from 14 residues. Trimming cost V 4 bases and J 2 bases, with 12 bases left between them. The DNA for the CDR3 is TGCAGCGTTGCTGTGGCGTCCGGCAATCAGCCCCAGCATTTT. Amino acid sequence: CSVAVASGNQPQHF. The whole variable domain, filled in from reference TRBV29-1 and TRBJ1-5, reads SAVISQKPSRDICQRGTSLTIQCQVDSQVTMMFWYRQQPGQSLTLIATANQGSEATYESGFVIDKFPISRPNLTFSTLTVSNMSPEDSSIYLCSVAVASGNQPQHFGDGTRLSIL.

This CDR3 reads CASSNLGLAGNYNEQFF. For the CDR3, the DNA is TGTGCCAGCAGCAACCTTGGACTAGCGGGAAACTACAATGAGCAGTTCTTC. The chain couples TRBV7-9 to TRBJ2-1, with 12 positions matching TRBD2. This CDR3 is 17 amino acids long. Per germline, CDR1 SEHNR and CDR2 FQNEAQ (reference sequence). Unmatched junction bases numbered 8, after V lost 5 bases and J lost 3 bases.